A selection of T cell receptor beta chains follows, all from one sample in a study of blood T cell repertoires in COVID-19. Assay: immunoSEQ multiplex PCR; the TCRdb copy retains only in-frame clones and omits some. The sample records around 700,000 clones, around 89% being singletons. Sequenced material: peripheral blood. The receptor set was obtained from a woman aged 18-30 years with acute or convalescent COVID-19. The CDR3 runs from the conserved cysteine through the conserved F or W. The order of the fields is D gene, V gene, J gene, CDR3 protein, CDR3 DNA. D genes are given only for firm matches.

NA,TRBV13,TRBJ1-1,CASSLGRQLEAFF,TGTGCCAGCAGCTTAGGGAGACAGCTTGAAGCTTTCTTT
TRBD2,TRBV5-6,TRBJ2-5,CASRTLAGGPQYF,TGTGCCAGCAGAACACTAGCGGGGGGGCCCCAGTACTTC
TRBD2,TRBV15,TRBJ2-1,CATSRGTSGGGEQFF,TGTGCCACCAGCAGAGGGACTAGCGGGGGGGGTGAGCAGTTCTTC
NA,TRBV10-1,TRBJ2-7,CASRGLGRSSYEQYF,TGCGCCAGCAGGGGCCTGGGTCGTAGCTCCTACGAGCAGTACTTC
TRBD1,TRBV10-3,TRBJ2-7,CAINTGTEIYEQYF,TGTGCCATCAACACCGGGACAGAGATCTACGAGCAGTACTTC
TRBD1,TRBV13,TRBJ1-2,CASSSGTGIRSYGYTF,TGTGCCAGCAGCTCCGGGACAGGGATTCGCTCCTATGGCTACACCTTC
TRBD1,TRBV3-1/TRBV3-2,TRBJ1-5,CASSQNRGPNQPQHF,TGTGCCAGCAGCCAAAACAGGGGGCCCAATCAGCCCCAGCATTTT
TRBD2,TRBV7-9,TRBJ2-3,CASSLSLLALPSDTQYF,TGTGCCAGCAGCCTTTCATTACTAGCGCTCCCCTCAGATACGCAGTATTTT
TRBD1,TRBV18,TRBJ2-7,CASSPGQGVEEQYF,TGTGCCAGCTCACCGGGACAGGGGGTGGAGGAGCAGTACTTC
TRBD1,TRBV5-5,TRBJ1-6,CASSDRGHNNSPLHF,TGTGCCAGCAGCGACAGGGGCCACAATAATTCACCCCTCCACTTT
TRBD1,TRBV28,TRBJ1-2,CASSLSRTGGNYGYTF,TGTGCCAGCAGTTTATCACGGACAGGGGGCAACTATGGCTACACCTTC